This is a list of T cell receptor beta chains from one sample in a study of T-cell memory formation after mild COVID-19. TCRdb reprocessed the 5' RACE reads via MiXCR and lists one record per CDR3 protein. Of some 290,000 distinct CDR3 sequences listed, roughly 17% were seen once; the top ten hold 20% to 25%. Sequencing input: PBMCs or a T cell subset sorted from them (not recorded which). The source of these receptors is a man aged 18 to 35 who had mild COVID-19 (a few samples of this study predate the infection). Cell type and time point are not known. The CDR3 runs from the conserved cysteine through the conserved F or W. D genes are given only for firm matches. Size tells how often a clone was seen (once, few, many) or the class of an expanded clone, and some rows leave it out.

TRBV19	15	-	TRBJ2-3	-	TGTGCCAGTAGTCCTCGACGGGTAAGCACAGATACGCAGTATTTT	CASSPRRVSTDTQYF
TRBV7-6	13	-	TRBJ2-3	few	TGTGCCAGCAGCTTTAGGGGTCTGGATACGCAGTATTTT	CASSFRGLDTQYF
TRBV7-2	13	-	TRBJ1-5	few	TGTGCCAGCAGTCCCCAATGGATGCAGCCCCAGCATTTT	CASSPQWMQPQHF
TRBV10-3	17	-	TRBJ2-4	-	TGTGCCATCAGCCCCGCCATTACAGGGACGGGAGGAAACATTCAGTACTTC	CAISPAITGTGGNIQYF
TRBV6-5	16	-	TRBJ1-5	-	TGTGCCAGCAGCCCCCTTTCGTTCGCAGTTAATCAGCCCCAGCATTTT	CASSPLSFAVNQPQHF
TRBV4-2	17	TRBD2	TRBJ2-1	many	TGTGCCAGCAGCCTCTCAACCGGGACTAGCGGGGGTGATGAGCAGTTCTTC	CASSLSTGTSGGDEQFF
TRBV6-2/TRBV6-3	15	-	TRBJ2-5	few	TGTGCCAGCAGCTACCAGACTAGATCCCAAGAGACCCAGTACTTC	CASSYQTRSQETQYF
TRBV29-1	13	-	TRBJ2-7	few	TGCAGCGTTGAATTCGACAGCTCCTACGAGCAGTACTTC	CSVEFDSSYEQYF
TRBV10-3	15	TRBD2	TRBJ2-3	many	TGTGCCATCACCTCGACTAGCGGGGCTAGAGATACGCAGTATTTT	CAITSTSGARDTQYF
TRBV7-2	14	-	TRBJ2-3	few	TGTGCCAGCAGCCCCTACGGGGGTGCAGATACGCAGTATTTT	CASSPYGGADTQYF
TRBV7-9	15	-	TRBJ2-2	-	TGTGCCAGCAGCCAAGCGGAACAGGGTTCCGGGGAGCTGTTTTTT	CASSQAEQGSGELFF
TRBV29-1	14	-	TRBJ2-3	few	TGCAGCGTTGAAAGGGGCTGGGGCACAGATACGCAGTATTTT	CSVERGWGTDTQYF
TRBV11-2	14	-	TRBJ2-1	few	TGTGCCAGCAGCTTTGTGGCAGGGCCCGGTGAGCAGTTCTTC	CASSFVAGPGEQFF
TRBV20-1	12	-	TRBJ1-1	-	TGCAGTGCCGTGGACAGGAACACTGAAGCTTTCTTT	CSAVDRNTEAFF